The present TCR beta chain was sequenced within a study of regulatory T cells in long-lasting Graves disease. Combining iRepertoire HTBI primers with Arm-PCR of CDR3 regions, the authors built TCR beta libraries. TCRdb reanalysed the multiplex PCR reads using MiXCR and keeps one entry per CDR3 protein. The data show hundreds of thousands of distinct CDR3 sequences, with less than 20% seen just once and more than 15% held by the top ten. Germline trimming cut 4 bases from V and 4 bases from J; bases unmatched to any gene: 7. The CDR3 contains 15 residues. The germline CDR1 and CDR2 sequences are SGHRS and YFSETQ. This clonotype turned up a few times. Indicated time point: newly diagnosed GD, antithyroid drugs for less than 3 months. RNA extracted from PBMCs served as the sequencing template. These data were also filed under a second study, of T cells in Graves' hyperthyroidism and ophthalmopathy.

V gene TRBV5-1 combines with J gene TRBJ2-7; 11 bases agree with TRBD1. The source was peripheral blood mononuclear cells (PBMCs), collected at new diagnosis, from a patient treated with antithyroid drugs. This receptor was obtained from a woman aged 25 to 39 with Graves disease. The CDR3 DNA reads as TGCGCCAGCAGCGGATGGACAGGGGGCGATTACGAGCAGTACTTC. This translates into CASSGWTGGDYEQYF.